This entry lists 7 T cell receptor beta chains sequenced from one sample in a study of persistence of HIV-infected CD4 T cells. These TCRs are of unknown antigen specificity. Anti-CD3/anti-CD28 beads served as a nonspecific positive control stimulus. Responding CD4+ T cells were sorted by upregulation of both CD40 ligand and CD69. The immunoSEQ assay was version 4, run in survey mode. Produced via immunoSEQ multiplex PCR; TCRdb's table is partial and in-frame only. The profile covers 45,000 or so clones, with about 87% appearing a single time and 0.4% to 0.6% taken by the ten largest. The sample consisted of CD4+ T cells sorted from PBMCs after roughly 18-hour stimulation, taken from a patient who received antiretroviral therapy. These receptors came from an adult woman with HIV who was CMV-seropositive.

The chain carries TRBV6-5 and TRBJ1-1; D gene unclear. V was clipped by 6 bases and J by 6 bases, with 11 bases between them. CDR1 and CDR2 (germline): MNHEY, SVGAGI. CDR3 length: 12 amino acids. This CDR3 reads CASSPLGAEAFF. CDR3 DNA: TGTGCCAGCAGCCCACTAGGCGCTGAAGCTTTCTTT.

This sequence joins TRBV7-3 and TRBJ2-5, with a possible D match to TRBD2 (5 bases). CDR3 size: 15 residues. Germline V CDR1 and CDR2: SGHTA, FQGTGA. Trimming took off 5 bases at V and 1 base at J, with 14 bases between the two ends. The CDR3 reads CASSPLGGPQETQYF. DNA for the CDR3: TGTGCCAGCAGCCCCCTAGGCGGGCCCCAAGAGACCCAGTACTTC.

The V gene is TRBV7-8, the J gene TRBJ2-2, with 10 bases aligning to TRBD2. Losses at the gene ends were 5 bases for V and 5 bases for J; bases not matched to a gene: 14. This CDR3 contains 18 residues. CDR1 and CDR2 (germline): SGHVS, FQNEAQ. CDR3 in amino acids: CASSLRVLAGAGTGELFF. The CDR3 bases are TGTGCCAGCAGCCTACGGGTTCTAGCGGGGGCGGGGACCGGGGAGCTGTTTTTT.

The chain has TRBV11-3 and TRBJ1-1; D might be TRBD1 (6 bases). The CDR3 is made up of 15 amino acids. The germline V gene has CDR1 SGHNT and CDR2 YENEEA. Trimming removed 1 base at V and 5 bases at J, with 14 bases between. CDR3: CASSLGNRENTEAFF. The DNA for the CDR3 is TGTGCCAGCAGCTTAGGTAACAGGGAGAATACTGAAGCTTTCTTT. The full variable domain, with the rest looked up from reference TRBV11-3 and TRBJ1-1, is EAGVVQSPRYKIIEKKQPVAFWCNPISGHNTLYWYLQNLGQGPELLIRYENEEAVDDSQLPKDRFSAERLKGVDSTLKIQPAELGDSAVYLCASSLGNRENTEAFFGQGTRLTVV.

The CDR3 sequence: CASSTRWHGEQYF. The CDR3, as DNA: TGTGCCAGTAGTACACGTTGGCACGGCGAGCAGTACTTC. V gene TRBV19 combines with J gene TRBJ2-7; D gene uncertain. Trimming took off 4 bases at V and 6 bases at J, with 13 bases between the two ends. The CDR3 has 13 residues. Germline V CDR1 and CDR2: LNHDA, SQIVND (reference sequence). Using reference TRBV19 and TRBJ2-7 for the parts outside the CDR3, the full variable domain is DGGITQSPKYLFRKEGQNVTLSCEQNLNHDAMYWYRQDPGQGLRLIYYSQIVNDFQKGDIAEGYSVSREKKESFPLTVTSAQKNPTAFYLCASSTRWHGEQYFGPGTRLTVT.

The chain links TRBV12-3 or TRBV12-4 to TRBJ2-3; D not resolved. Trimming removed 5 bases at V and 4 bases at J, with 7 bases between. The CDR3 spans 12 residues. CDR3 DNA sequence: TGTGCCAGCAGTACCGAGGCAGATACGCAGTATTTT. Its protein product is CASSTEADTQYF.

The chain links TRBV10-1 to TRBJ2-2; possibly TRBD2 for D (5 bases). CDR1 is WNHNN and CDR2 is SYGVQD in the germline V gene (reference sequence). V lost 2 bases and J lost 4, with 5 bases in between. The CDR3 runs 13 residues. Here the CDR3 reads CASSERGTGELFF. The CDR3, as DNA: TGCGCCAGCAGTGAGCGGGGCACCGGGGAGCTGTTTTTT.